The source of this TCR beta chain is a study of T cells after yellow fever vaccination. MiXCR was run by TCRdb on the 5' RACE reads, yielding one entry per CDR3 protein. The sample consists of about 340,000 distinct CDR3 sequences, approximately 12% of them appearing once. The CDR3 covers 15 residues. CDR1 is MNHEY and CDR2 is SVGEGT in the germline V gene. V shed 2 bases and J shed 5 bases, with 16 bases lying between them. The rearrangement uses TRBV6-2 or TRBV6-3 and TRBJ2-7; the D is unclear. The source material was CD4+ T cells sorted from PBMCs, sampled 15 days after the yellow fever booster vaccination. The TCR was taken from a man between 18 and 29 years old who received the YFV17D yellow fever vaccine. DNA for the CDR3: TGTGCCAGCAGTTACAAGTCCGGTGCCCTCCACGAGCAGTACGTC. It is translated as CASSYKSGALHEQYV.